This entry lists 31 T cell receptor beta chains sequenced from one sample in a study of T cell clonality in common variable immunodeficiency. TCRdb's table, derived via immunoSEQ multiplex PCR, lists solely in-frame clones and lacks some. This set yields 40,000 or so clones and no singletons; the top ten hold 2.5% to 3%. Input material: peripheral blood mononuclear cells. These receptors were taken from a person aged 18 to 70 in good health.

This clone was observed a few times. The missing CDR3 end, 3 residues past where the read stops, is filled in from the germline J gene. The chain joins TRBV18 to TRBJ1-2; the D gene is possibly TRBD1 (6 bases). Looked up from germline, CDR1 is KGHSH and CDR2 is LQKENI. The CDR3 is 12 amino acids. The CDR3 DNA, read in part, is TGTGCCAGCGCGGACAGTTCCTACGAC. As protein: CASADSSYD. The full-length CDR3 reads as CASADSSYDYTF. The complete variable domain, with remaining parts taken from reference TRBV18 and TRBJ1-2, reads NAGVMQNPRHLVRRRGQEARLRCSPMKGHSHVYWYRQLPEEGLKFMVYLQKENIIDESGMPKERFSAEFPKEGPSILRIQQVVRGDSAAYFCASADSSYDYTFGSGTRLTVV.

The sample holds many counts of this clone. The CDR3 goes on 3 residues after the read ends, and that part is filled in from the germline J gene. This sequence joins TRBV19 and TRBJ1-2; D perhaps matches TRBD1 (5 bases). The CDR3 sequence is 15 residues long. V lost 7 bases to trimming and J lost 2 bases, with 17 bases between them. Germline values: CDR1 LNHDA, CDR2 SQIVND (reference sequence). The CDR3 protein is CASKGLATGNYGYTF. The sequenced CDR3 bases are TGTGCCAGTAAGGGGTTAGCCACAGGCAACTATGGC.

For this clone: The sequenced fragment ends 3 residues before the CDR3 boundary, so the rest is inferred from the germline J gene. The chain combines TRBV20-1 with TRBJ2-7, with TRBD2 identical over 9 bases. The CDR3 runs to 17 residues. V lost 3 bases to trimming and J lost 1 base; unmatched junction nucleotides: 13. The V gene's germline CDR1 is DFQATT and CDR2 SNEGSKA (reference sequence). Partial CDR3 DNA: TGCAGTGCTAGGGGAGCTTTTGAGACTAGCGGATCCTACGAG. The encoded protein is CSARGAFETSGSYE. The whole CDR3 region reads CSARGAFETSGSYEQYF.

This clone has ten or more counts. The read terminates 3 residues before the CDR3 end, so the remaining end is supplied by the germline J gene. This chain links TRBV19 with TRBJ2-7; the match to TRBD2 covers 10 bases. CDR3 length: 19 residues. V trimming: 1 base; J trimming: 0 bases; junction bases outside the gene matches: 12. Germline assignment: CDR1 LNHDA and CDR2 SQIVND (reference sequence). This CDR3 reads CASSIGLLAGASISYEQYF. CDR3 DNA, as far as it was read: TGTGCCAGTAGTATAGGCCTCCTAGCGGGAGCTTCCATCTCCTACGAG.

This clone was seen at least ten times. Here the CDR3 reads CASSLEGATGEAFF. The sequenced part of the CDR3 DNA is TGTGCCAGCAGCTTAGAAGGGGCTACCGGTGAA. The rearrangement uses TRBV7-3 and TRBJ1-1; D might be TRBD1 (5 bases). The read terminates 3 residues before the CDR3 end, so the remaining end is supplied by the germline J gene. The V gene lost 2 bases and the J gene lost 7 bases, with 14 bases spanning the gap. This CDR3 comprises 14 residues. From germline, CDR1 is SGHTA and CDR2 FQGTGA.

This clone appeared many times. The germline gene is not matched at one end of the junction; a read error may be the cause. The sequenced fragment ends 3 residues before the CDR3 boundary, so the rest is inferred from the germline J gene. This rearrangement joins TRBV14 to TRBJ2-2, with D maybe TRBD1 (6 bases). This CDR3 has 16 residues. CDR1 and CDR2 from the germline V gene are SGHDN and FVKESK. CDR3 bases read: TGCGCCAGCAGCCAAGTACTGGGACAGAACACCGGGGAG. As protein: CASSQVLGQNTGE. The full-length CDR3 reads as CASSQVLGQNTGELFF. Filled out from reference TRBV14 and TRBJ2-2, the complete variable domain reads EAGVTQFPSHSVIEKGQTVTLRCDPISGHDNLYWYRRVMGKEIKFLLHFVKESKQDESGMPNNRFLAERTGGTYSTLKVQPAELEDSGVYFCASSQVLGQNTGELFFGEGSRLTVL.

This clone was seen many times. The CDR3 goes on 3 residues after the read ends, and that part is filled in from the germline J gene. The chain joins TRBV30 to TRBJ1-2, with a weak D call TRBD1 (6 bases). CDR3 length equals 13 residues. The germline V and J ends were trimmed by 0 bases and 4 bases, with 9 bases remaining between them. Per the germline V gene, CDR1 is GTSNPN and CDR2 is SVGIG (reference sequence). CDR3 DNA (partial): TGTGCCTGGAGTGTAATACAGGGCTATGGC. It encodes CAWSVIQGYG. The full CDR3 is CAWSVIQGYGYTF.

With respect to this clone: Sequencing ends 3 residues short of the CDR3 end; the germline J gene provides the rest. The gene calls are TRBV29-1 and TRBJ2-1, with D perhaps TRBD2 (6 bases). V was shortened by 6 bases and J by 0 bases, with 15 bases between the two germline ends. Germline assignment: CDR1 SQVTM and CDR2 ANQGSEA. The CDR3 loop spans 15 amino acids. CDR3 sequence reads: CSVSGLRSSYNEQFF. CDR3 DNA (partial): TGCAGCGTGTCGGGACTCCGGAGCTCCTACAATGAG.

This clone was found many times. Read sequence stops 3 residues before the CDR3 end, and the germline J gene provides the missing end. The chain carries TRBV28 and TRBJ1-5; TRBD1 is a possible D gene (6 bases). Germline lookup yields CDR1 MDHEN and CDR2 SYDVKM. The CDR3 consists of 15 residues. Trimming shortened V by 5 bases and J by 7 bases, and 18 bases separated the two germline ends. The CDR3 loop reads CASSPWDILGQPQHF. CDR3 bases read: TGTGCCAGCAGTCCCTGGGACATCCTCGGACAGCCC.

This clone was picked up many times. The covered CDR3 bases are TGTGCCAGCAGCTTAGTGGGGCAGATGAACACTGAA. As protein: CASSLVGQMNTE. The full CDR3 protein reads CASSLVGQMNTEAFF. The chain couples TRBV7-2 to TRBJ1-1, with D maybe TRBD1 (5 bases). The missing CDR3 end, 3 residues past where the read stops, is filled in from the germline J gene. This CDR3 spans 15 amino acids. From germline, CDR1 is SGHTA and CDR2 FQGNSA. Trimming stripped 1 base from V and 0 bases from J, with 9 bases between.

Ten or more counts support this clone. Read coverage stops 3 residues before the CDR3 terminus; the germline J gene supplies the remainder. The rearrangement links TRBV9 to TRBJ2-5; possible D gene TRBD2, 5 bases. CDR1 and CDR2 from the germline V gene are SGDLS and YYNGEE. This CDR3 is 15 amino acids long. V lost 8 bases, J lost 3 bases, and 20 bases lay in between. CDR3 region: CASSEGLAGKETQYF. CDR3 bases read: TGTGCCAGTTCCGAAGGACTCGCCGGAAAAGAGACC.

Incomplete CDR3 DNA: TGCAGTGCTAGGTCCGGGACAGCTCTCTACGAG. It yields the protein CSARSGTALYE. The whole CDR3 sequence is CSARSGTALYEQYF. The gene calls are TRBV20-1 and TRBJ2-7; TRBD1 aligns across 7 bases. The read halts 3 residues ahead of the CDR3 end, with the missing end drawn from the germline J gene. V was pared by 3 bases and J by 3 bases, with 8 bases of the junction left unmatched. This CDR3 contains 14 residues. Germline V CDR1 and CDR2: DFQATT, SNEGSKA (reference sequence).

This clone was counted at least ten times. The CDR3 end is not reached by the read, which stops 3 residues before it; the germline J gene fills it in. The chain carries TRBV5-4 and TRBJ1-1; D gene unclear. The germline V gene encodes CDR1 SGHNT and CDR2 YYREEE (reference sequence). V lost 2 bases, J lost 5 bases, and 13 bases lay in between. This CDR3 spans 14 amino acids. The covered CDR3 bases are TGTGCCAGCAGCTTCGGCACCCTCGGGACTGAA. This codes for CASSFGTLGTE. The full CDR3 protein is CASSFGTLGTEAFF.

This clone was seen a handful of times. The sequence runs out 3 residues before the end of the CDR3; the remainder is reconstructed from the germline J gene. J is TRBJ2-2 and V is TRBV7-3, with TRBD1 identical over 8 bases. This CDR3 has 15 amino acids. After removal of 5 bases from V and 3 bases from J, the junction contained 5 bases not matched to a gene. The germline V gene encodes CDR1 SGHTA and CDR2 FQGTGA. The covered CDR3 bases are TGTGCCAGCAGCCCAGGGGGCCCGGACACCGGGGAG. It is translated as CASSPGGPDTGE. The entire CDR3 protein reads CASSPGGPDTGELFF.

This clone appeared a few times. This may stem from a read error, because a much larger clone lies one nucleotide away. The CDR3 is cut off 3 residues early in the read; its end comes from the germline J gene. The J gene is TRBJ2-2, the V gene TRBV7-2; maybe TRBD2 (6 bases). Germline values: CDR1 SGHTA, CDR2 FQGNSA. The ends were cut back, 4 bases at V and 6 bases at J, with 12 bases in the middle. The CDR3 sequence is 14 residues long. Partial CDR3 DNA: TGTGCCAGCAGCTCAGTTGGCGGGGCCGGGGAG. Its translation: CASSSVGGAGE. The CDR3, in full, reads CASSSVGGAGELFF.

Only a few counts were recorded for this clone. The CDR3 spells CASSYSPSGSKTNDYTF. CDR3 DNA, as far as it was read: TGTGCCAGCAGTTACTCGCCTAGCGGGAGTAAAACCAACGAC. The chain employs TRBV6-2 or TRBV6-3 and TRBJ1-2; D not certain. Read sequence stops 3 residues before the CDR3 end, and the germline J gene provides the missing end. The germline V gene encodes CDR1 MNHEY and CDR2 SVGEGT. CDR3 size: 17 residues.

The sample holds many counts of this clone. The read comes to an end 3 residues before the CDR3 does, leaving the germline J gene to fill in the end. This sequence joins TRBV5-1 and TRBJ1-1; TRBD1 is a possible D gene (6 bases). This CDR3 is 14 amino acids long. Germline V gives CDR1 SGHRS, CDR2 YFSETQ. V shed 1 base and J shed 6 bases, with 13 bases lying between them. CDR3 DNA, as far as it was read: TGCGCCAGCAGCTTGCGGCCCACAGGGTCTGAA. It encodes CASSLRPTGSE. The whole CDR3 protein is CASSLRPTGSEAFF.

This clone was counted many times. The DNA ends 3 residues before the CDR3 does, and the rest of the CDR3 is filled in from the germline J gene. V is TRBV19 and J is TRBJ2-7, with 7 bases that match TRBD2. The V gene's germline CDR1 is LNHDA and CDR2 SQIVND (reference sequence). J gave up 3 bases and V 4 bases, and 24 bases lay outside the gene matches. This CDR3 is built from 20 residues. CDR3 sequence: CASSSPRGTTPTLSYYEQYF. The CDR3 DNA, read in part, is TGTGCCAGTAGTAGCCCCAGAGGGACTACCCCGACCCTCTCCTACTACGAG.

This clone has a count of ten or more. The CDR3 end is not reached by the read, which stops 3 residues before it; the germline J gene fills it in. The rearrangement uses TRBV19 and TRBJ2-2; 9 bases are a match to TRBD2. V shed 6 bases and J 2 bases; nucleotides not matched to a gene: 4. This CDR3 contains 15 residues. The germline V gene encodes CDR1 LNHDA and CDR2 SQIVND (reference sequence). The CDR3 sequence is CASSRREGNTGELFF. CDR3 bases read: TGTGCCAGTAGCCGGCGGGAGGGTAACACCGGGGAG.

This clone occurred many times. The read finishes 3 residues shy of the CDR3 end, and the germline J gene is used to complete it. The rearrangement joins TRBV20-1 to TRBJ1-4; D gene unclear. Germline V gene lookup returns CDR1 DFQATT and CDR2 SNEGSKA (reference sequence). Trimming pared 0 bases from V and 0 bases from J, leaving 14 bases between. The CDR3 length is 17 residues. The DNA read from the CDR3 is TGCAGTGCTAGAGAGATAGCAGGACTGCCAACTAATGAAAAA. Amino acid sequence: CSAREIAGLPTNEK. The whole CDR3 protein reads CSAREIAGLPTNEKLFF.

The table lists this clone with a few counts. A read error may be the cause here, since a much bigger clone is one base away. With the read ending 3 residues before the CDR3 end, the germline J gene is used to fill in that end. V is TRBV7-8 and J is TRBJ2-5; D may be TRBD1 or TRBD2 (5 bases each). Trimming removed 7 bases from V and 4 bases from J, with 19 bases in between. The CDR3 totals 15 residues. Germline lookup yields CDR1 SGHVS and CDR2 FQNEAQ. The CDR3 is CASTKLRGRRETQYF. Partial CDR3 DNA: TGTGCCAGCACCAAACTGAGGGGAAGGAGAGAGACC.

As for this clone: The sequenced fragment ends 3 residues before the CDR3 boundary, so the rest is inferred from the germline J gene. The genes are TRBV7-2 and TRBJ1-2; TRBD1 aligns across 8 bases. The CDR3 runs 14 residues. Per germline, CDR1 SGHTA and CDR2 FQGNSA. CDR3 bases read: TGTGCCAGCAGCGGGGGACAGGACAGATACGAC. Protein product: CASSGGQDRYD. The entire CDR3 is CASSGGQDRYDYTF.

There are many counts of this clone. The CDR3 is cut off 3 residues early in the read; its end comes from the germline J gene. The V call is TRBV14, the J call TRBJ2-7; D is uncertain. Trimming removed 3 bases from V and 3 bases from J, with 3 bases in between. CDR1 is SGHDN, CDR2 FVKESK, per germline. The CDR3 runs 11 residues. The CDR3 here is CASSHIYEQYF. CDR3 DNA, as far as it was read: TGTGCCAGCAGCCATATCTACGAG.

Note on this clone: The CDR3 end falls 3 residues outside the read, so it is completed with the germline J gene. The V gene is TRBV7-8, the J gene TRBJ1-1; D is unresolved. CDR1 is SGHVS, CDR2 FQNEAQ, per germline. V lost 1 base and J 4 bases, leaving 7 bases between the germline ends. This CDR3 has 13 residues. CDR3 bases read: TGTGCCAGCAGCTTAGAAGGGTTCACTGAA. Protein sequence: CASSLEGFTE. The CDR3 in full is CASSLEGFTEAFF.

This clone appeared many times. CDR3 residues: CASNTHGDYEQYF. CDR3 DNA (partial): TGTGCCAGCAACACACACGGGGACTACGAG. The chain is built from TRBV5-4 and TRBJ2-7; weak D call: TRBD2 (5 bases). Read sequence stops 3 residues before the CDR3 end, and the germline J gene provides the missing end. Germline CDR1 reads SGHNT; CDR2 reads YYREEE (reference sequence). The V and J ends lost 6 bases and 3 bases respectively, with 13 bases between them. This CDR3 has 13 amino acids.

This clone was seen at least ten times. The read ends 3 residues before the CDR3 terminus; that terminus is restored from the germline J gene. This chain uses TRBV2 with TRBJ2-1; TRBD2 matches at 9 bases. The germline V gene encodes CDR1 SNHLY and CDR2 FYNNEI. J lost 3 bases, V lost 4 bases, and 1 base had no gene match. The CDR3 covers 14 residues. The CDR3 DNA, read in part, is TGTGCCAGCAGTGTTAGCGGGAGCTACAATGAG. Amino acid sequence: CASSVSGSYNE. In full, the CDR3 is CASSVSGSYNEQFF.

This clone was found a few times. The read gets to within 3 residues of the CDR3 end, and the germline J gene fills in the rest. This sequence joins TRBV16 and TRBJ1-2; D ambiguous. CDR1 KGHSY and CDR2 FQNENV come from the germline V gene. This CDR3 has 15 residues. The chain's CDR3 is CASSQLTKGTDTYTF. The CDR3 bases that were read are TGTGCCAGCAGCCAACTGACTAAAGGCACAGATACC.

This clone came up many times. With the read ending 3 residues before the CDR3 end, the germline J gene is used to fill in that end. The rearrangement uses TRBV19 and TRBJ1-5, with 12 bases that match TRBD1. Germline-derived CDR1 and CDR2 are LNHDA and SQIVND (reference sequence). The CDR3 length is 14 residues. V was clipped by 5 bases and J by 6 bases; unmatched bases: 2. The part of the CDR3 DNA that was read is TGTGCCAGTAGTGGGACAGGGGGCTTTCAGCCC. It specifies CASSGTGGFQP. The full CDR3 reads CASSGTGGFQPQHF.

The table lists this clone with a few counts. The read ends 3 residues shy of where the CDR3 ends; the end is completed using the germline J gene. The chain combines TRBV2 with TRBJ2-2; D is tentatively TRBD1 or TRBD2 (5 bases each). CDR3 length: 18 residues. Germline V gene lookup returns CDR1 SNHLY and CDR2 FYNNEI. The CDR3 spells CASSGPRGVVTYNSPLFF. CDR3 DNA (partial): TGTGCCAGCAGTGGTCCCAGAGGGGTGGTAACCTATAATTCACCG.

This clone was seen at least ten times. The read falls 3 residues short of the CDR3 end, and the missing part is taken from the germline J gene. The chain joins TRBV5-1 to TRBJ2-1, with TRBD2 identical over 8 bases. Germline lookup yields CDR1 SGHRS and CDR2 YFSETQ. The CDR3 spans 13 residues. The J segment lost 7 bases and the V segment lost 3 bases, leaving 3 bases of the junction unmatched. CDR3 DNA, as far as it was read: TGCGCCAGCAGCTGGGGGACTAGTAATGAG. This encodes CASSWGTSNE. In full, the CDR3 is CASSWGTSNEQFF. Full variable domain (missing parts from reference TRBV5-1 and TRBJ2-1): KAGVTQTPRYLIKTRGQQVTLSCSPISGHRSVSWYQQTPGQGLQFLFEYFSETQRNKGNFPGRFSGRQFSNSRSEMNVSTLELGDSALYLCASSWGTSNEQFFGPGTRLTVL.

This clone was seen many times. From the germline J gene comes the end of the CDR3, since the read stops 3 residues before it. V gene TRBV20-1 combines with J gene TRBJ1-1, with TRBD1 matching over 9 bases. CDR1 is DFQATT, CDR2 SNEGSKA, per germline (reference sequence). CDR3 length: 15 amino acids. CDR3 DNA (partial): TGCAGTGCCCCACAGGGGGCGAACATTGTAGGAGAA. This sequence encodes CSAPQGANIVGE. The whole CDR3 protein reads CSAPQGANIVGEAFF.